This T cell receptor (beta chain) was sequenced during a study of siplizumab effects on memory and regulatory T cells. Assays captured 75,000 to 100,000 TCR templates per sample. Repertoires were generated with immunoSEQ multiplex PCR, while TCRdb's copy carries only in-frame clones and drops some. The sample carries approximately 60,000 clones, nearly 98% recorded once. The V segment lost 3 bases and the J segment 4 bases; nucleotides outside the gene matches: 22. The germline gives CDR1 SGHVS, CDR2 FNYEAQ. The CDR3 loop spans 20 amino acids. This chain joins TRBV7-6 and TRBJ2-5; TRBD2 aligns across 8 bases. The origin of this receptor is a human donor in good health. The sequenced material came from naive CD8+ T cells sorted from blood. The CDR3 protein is CASSLTDGLAAPMSVETQYF. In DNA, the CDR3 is TGTGCCAGCAGCTTGACAGATGGACTAGCCGCCCCCATGAGCGTAGAGACCCAGTACTTC.